This note documents a single T cell receptor beta chain sequence. This clonotype has a single count. This clone's antigen is unknown. No much larger clone exists at a distance of one base, and base qualities are not known. The record originates from a study of post-analysis software for immune sequencing data (dated by TCRdb to the mid-2010s). For context, the study as a whole: Recorded disease courses included relapsing-remitting, secondary progressive and progressive-relapsing multiple sclerosis, with some patients lacking subtype annotation. A subset of samples was prepared in parallel using single-end sample barcoding, then pooled and co-amplified after Illumina adapter ligation. The multiple sclerosis patient repertoires were compared with some twelve previously published healthy control repertoires from donors aged roughly 6 to 27 years.

What the research found in general, with its limitations: The control group was slightly older than the multiple sclerosis patient group. Direct clustering with F measure showed strong co-clustering of samples prepared in the same batch, prompting a batch-effect correction. Patients showed significantly higher frequencies than controls for several TRBV segments, among them TRBV5-6, TRBV5-1 and TRBV20-1. Normalized Chao1 diversity was significantly lower in multiple sclerosis patients than controls, suggesting substantial peripheral T-cell clonal expansion.

To demonstrate the VDJtools post-analysis software, the study profiled TCR beta repertoires from the peripheral blood of about 13 young patients with multiple sclerosis. Multiple sclerosis patients were children and adolescents aged roughly 6 to 17 years. CDR1 and CDR2, looked up from the germline V gene, are MNHNS and SASEGT. Measured from the cysteine to the phenylalanine, the CDR3 is 14 residues long. The only DNA kept is the CDR3, 42 bases in frame from the first base. Relative to germline, V is 1 base shorter and J is 3 bases shorter, with 9 bases between their ends. Libraries were prepared through PCR. Sequencing was performed on an Illumina HiSeq 2500. To reduce PCR and sequencing biases, unique molecular identifiers were built into the TCR beta cDNA libraries. Some 500,000 cDNA molecules were obtained for every 1 to 10 million input T cells, so each molecule roughly corresponded to one T cell. The patient libraries were prepared and sequenced with the same protocol used for the earlier healthy control dataset. Within a given batch, samples were prepared together, multiplexed and sequenced on the same HiSeq lane. For the original study's pipeline: Raw barcoded reads were processed with MIGEC, and single-read molecular identifier groups were discarded before consensus assembly and CDR3 extraction. Clonotype tables were post-analysed with VDJtools, and diversity was normalized by down-sampling all datasets to the smallest sample size. In repertoire overlap clustering, CDR3 amino acid sequences, but not nucleotide sequences, were matched to correct batch-related cross-sample contamination. TCRdb's own reprocessing of the public reads used fastp at Q25 and MiXCR and kept productive beta chains. Rows with a matching CDR3 protein are joined into one entry that keeps the most common DNA and genes. The V and J calls follow TCRdb's processing rather than the paper's. This sample holds some 370,000 distinct CDR3 sequences; about a third were observed only once. The leading ten clones occupy around 15% of the sample.

This clonotype originated in a girl aged 5 to 17 with multiple sclerosis. The sequenced material came from blood. Rearrangement joined TRBV6-1 to TRBJ1-1, with the D gene too uncertain to name. Here the CDR3 is given as CASSEGGRDTEAFF. In nucleotide form, the sequence is TGTGCCAGCAGTGAAGGAGGGAGGGACACTGAAGCTTTCTTT.